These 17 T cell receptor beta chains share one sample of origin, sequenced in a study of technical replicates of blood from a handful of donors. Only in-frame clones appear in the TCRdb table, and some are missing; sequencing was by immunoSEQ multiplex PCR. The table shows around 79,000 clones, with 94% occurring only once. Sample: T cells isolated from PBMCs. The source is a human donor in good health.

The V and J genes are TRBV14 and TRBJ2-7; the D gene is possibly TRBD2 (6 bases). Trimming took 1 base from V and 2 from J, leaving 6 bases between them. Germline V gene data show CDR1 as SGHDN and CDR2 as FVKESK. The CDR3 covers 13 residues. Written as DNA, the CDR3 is TGTGCCAGCAGCCAAGGACTAGCCTACGAGCAGTACTTC. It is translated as CASSQGLAYEQYF. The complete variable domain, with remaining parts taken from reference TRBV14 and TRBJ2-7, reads EAGVTQFPSHSVIEKGQTVTLRCDPISGHDNLYWYRRVMGKEIKFLLHFVKESKQDESGMPNNRFLAERTGGTYSTLKVQPAELEDSGVYFCASSQGLAYEQYFGPGTRLTVT.

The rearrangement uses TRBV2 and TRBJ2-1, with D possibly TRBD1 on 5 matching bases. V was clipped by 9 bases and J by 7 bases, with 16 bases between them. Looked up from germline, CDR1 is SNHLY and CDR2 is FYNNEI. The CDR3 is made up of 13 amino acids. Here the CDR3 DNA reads TGTGCCAGGACGACCAGGGAATGGAATGAGCAGTTCTTC. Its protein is CARTTREWNEQFF. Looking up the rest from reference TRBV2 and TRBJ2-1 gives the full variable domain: EPEVTQTPSHQVTQMGQEVILRCVPISNHLYFYWYRQILGQKVEFLVSFYNNEISEKSEIFDDQFSVERPDGSNFTLKIRSTKLEDSAMYFCARTTREWNEQFFGPGTRLTVL.

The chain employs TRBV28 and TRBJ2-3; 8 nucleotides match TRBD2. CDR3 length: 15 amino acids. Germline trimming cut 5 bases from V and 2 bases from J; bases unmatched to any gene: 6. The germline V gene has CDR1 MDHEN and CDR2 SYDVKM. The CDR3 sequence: CASSPRGALTDTQYF. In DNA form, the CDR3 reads TGTGCCAGCAGTCCGCGGGGGGCTCTCACAGATACGCAGTATTTT. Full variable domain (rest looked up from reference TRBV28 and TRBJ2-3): DVKVTQSSRYLVKRTGEKVFLECVQDMDHENMFWYRQDPGLGLRLIYFSYDVKMKEKGDIPEGYSVSREKKERFSLILESASTNQTSMYLCASSPRGALTDTQYFGPGTRLTVL.

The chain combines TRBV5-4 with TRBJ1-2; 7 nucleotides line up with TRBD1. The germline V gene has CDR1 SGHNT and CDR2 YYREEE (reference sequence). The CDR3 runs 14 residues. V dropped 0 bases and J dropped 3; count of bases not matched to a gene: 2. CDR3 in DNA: TGTGCCAGCAGCTTGGCCGGGACAGACTATGGCTACACCTTC. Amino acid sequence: CASSLAGTDYGYTF.

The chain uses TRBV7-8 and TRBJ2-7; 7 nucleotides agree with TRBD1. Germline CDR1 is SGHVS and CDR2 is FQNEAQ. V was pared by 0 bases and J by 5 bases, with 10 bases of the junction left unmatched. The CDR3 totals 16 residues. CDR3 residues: CASSLAGEGGRHEQYF. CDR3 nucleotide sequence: TGTGCCAGCAGCTTAGCGGGTGAAGGGGGCAGGCACGAGCAGTACTTC.

The CDR3 nucleotides read TGTGCCAGCAGCCCCCGGGGGGATGAAGCTTTCTTT. Protein: CASSPRGDEAFF. The rearrangement uses TRBV5-4 and TRBJ1-1; D may be TRBD1 (5 bases). CDR1 is SGHNT, CDR2 YYREEE, per germline (reference sequence). V was clipped by 4 bases and J by 7 bases, with 11 bases between them. The CDR3 is made up of 12 amino acids.

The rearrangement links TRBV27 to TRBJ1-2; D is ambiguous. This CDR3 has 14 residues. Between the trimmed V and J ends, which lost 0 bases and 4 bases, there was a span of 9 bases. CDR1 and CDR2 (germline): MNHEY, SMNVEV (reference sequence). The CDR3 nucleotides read TGTGCCAGCAGTTTATCGGGCGTGGGCTATGGCTACACCTTC. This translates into CASSLSGVGYGYTF.

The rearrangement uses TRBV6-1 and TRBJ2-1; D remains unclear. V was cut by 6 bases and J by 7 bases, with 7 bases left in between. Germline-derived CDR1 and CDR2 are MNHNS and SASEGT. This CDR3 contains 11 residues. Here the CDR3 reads CASRLWNEQFF. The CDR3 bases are TGTGCCAGCAGACTTTGGAATGAGCAGTTCTTC.

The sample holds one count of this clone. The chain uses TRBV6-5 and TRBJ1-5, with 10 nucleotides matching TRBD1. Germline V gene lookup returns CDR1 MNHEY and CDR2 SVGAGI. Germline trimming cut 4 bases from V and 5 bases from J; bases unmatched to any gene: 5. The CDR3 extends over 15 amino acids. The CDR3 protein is CASSSTGGVDQPQHF. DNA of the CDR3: TGTGCCAGCAGTTCGACAGGGGGCGTGGATCAGCCCCAGCATTTT.

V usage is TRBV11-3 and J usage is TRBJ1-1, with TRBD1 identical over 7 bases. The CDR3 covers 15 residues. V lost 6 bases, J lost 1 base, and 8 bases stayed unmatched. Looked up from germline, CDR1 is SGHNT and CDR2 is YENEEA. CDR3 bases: TGTGCCAGCAGTCTAGGGGGCAGGCCGAACACTGAAGCTTTCTTT. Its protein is CASSLGGRPNTEAFF.

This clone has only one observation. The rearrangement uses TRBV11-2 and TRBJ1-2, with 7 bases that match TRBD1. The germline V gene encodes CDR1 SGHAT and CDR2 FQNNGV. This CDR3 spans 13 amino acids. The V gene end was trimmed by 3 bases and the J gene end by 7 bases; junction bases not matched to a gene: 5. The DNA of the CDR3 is TGTGCCAGCAGCTTTACAGGGGACGGTGGCTACACCTTC. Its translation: CASSFTGDGGYTF.

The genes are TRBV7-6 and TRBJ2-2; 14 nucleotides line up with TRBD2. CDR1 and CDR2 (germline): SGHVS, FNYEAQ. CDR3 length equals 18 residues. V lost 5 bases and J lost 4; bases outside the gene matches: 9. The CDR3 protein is CASSGPGTSGSITGELFF. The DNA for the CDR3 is TGTGCCAGCAGCGGTCCCGGGACTAGCGGGAGCATCACCGGGGAGCTGTTTTTT.

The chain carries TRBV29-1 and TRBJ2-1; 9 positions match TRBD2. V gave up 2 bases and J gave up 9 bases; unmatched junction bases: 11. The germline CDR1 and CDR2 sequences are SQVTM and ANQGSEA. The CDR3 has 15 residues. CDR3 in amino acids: CSVELGGRALLEQFF. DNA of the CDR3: TGCAGCGTTGAATTGGGCGGGAGGGCCCTTCTTGAGCAGTTCTTC.

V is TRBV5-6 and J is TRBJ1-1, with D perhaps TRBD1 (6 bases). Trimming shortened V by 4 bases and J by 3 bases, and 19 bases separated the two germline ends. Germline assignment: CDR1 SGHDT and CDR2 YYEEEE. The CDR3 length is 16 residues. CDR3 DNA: TGTGCCAGCAGCCTAGGACAGACATTAGGGGACACTGAAGCTTTCTTT. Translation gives CASSLGQTLGDTEAFF.

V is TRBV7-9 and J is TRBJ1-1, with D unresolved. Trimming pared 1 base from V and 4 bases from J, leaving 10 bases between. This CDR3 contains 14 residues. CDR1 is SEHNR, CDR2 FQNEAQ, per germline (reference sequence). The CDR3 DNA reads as TGTGCCAGCAGCTTAGAGGCGGGTCTCACTGAAGCTTTCTTT. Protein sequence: CASSLEAGLTEAFF.

For the CDR3, the DNA is TGTGCCAGCAGCTTATTAGGCGGGAGGGCCTACAATGAGCAGTTCTTC. Encoded protein: CASSLLGGRAYNEQFF. This chain connects TRBV11-3 to TRBJ2-1; TRBD2 matches at 9 bases. CDR3 length: 16 residues. V lost 2 bases, J lost 2 bases, and 4 bases stayed unmatched. The germline V gene encodes CDR1 SGHNT and CDR2 YENEEA.

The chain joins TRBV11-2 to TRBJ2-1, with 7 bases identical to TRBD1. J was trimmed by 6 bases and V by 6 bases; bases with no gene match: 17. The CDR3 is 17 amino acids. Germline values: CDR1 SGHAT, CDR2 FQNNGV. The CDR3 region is CASRTTSTWTGANEQFF. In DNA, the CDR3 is TGTGCCAGCAGAACGACCTCCACCTGGACAGGCGCCAATGAGCAGTTCTTC. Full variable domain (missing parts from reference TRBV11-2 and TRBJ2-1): EAGVAQSPRYKIIEKRQSVAFWCNPISGHATLYWYQQILGQGPKLLIQFQNNGVVDDSQLPKDRFSAERLKGVDSTLKIQPAKLEDSAVYLCASRTTSTWTGANEQFFGPGTRLTVL.